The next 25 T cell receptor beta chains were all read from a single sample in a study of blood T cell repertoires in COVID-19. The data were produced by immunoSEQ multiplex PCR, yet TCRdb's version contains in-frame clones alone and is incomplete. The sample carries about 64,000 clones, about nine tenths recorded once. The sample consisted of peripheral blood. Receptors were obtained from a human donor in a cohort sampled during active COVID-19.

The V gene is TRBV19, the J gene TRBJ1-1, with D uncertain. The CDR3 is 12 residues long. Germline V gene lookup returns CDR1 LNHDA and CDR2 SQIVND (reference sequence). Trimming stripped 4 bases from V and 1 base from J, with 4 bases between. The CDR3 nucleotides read TGTGCCAGTAGTAACGGGAACACTGAAGCTTTCTTT. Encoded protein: CASSNGNTEAFF.

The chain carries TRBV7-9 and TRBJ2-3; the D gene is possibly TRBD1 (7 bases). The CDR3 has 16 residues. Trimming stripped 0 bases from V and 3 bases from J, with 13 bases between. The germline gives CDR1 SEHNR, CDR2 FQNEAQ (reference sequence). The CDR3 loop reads CASSLAWQGGTDTQYF. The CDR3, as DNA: TGTGCCAGCAGCTTAGCTTGGCAGGGGGGTACAGATACGCAGTATTTT. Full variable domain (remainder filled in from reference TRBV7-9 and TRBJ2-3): DTGVSQNPRHKITKRGQNVTFRCDPISEHNRLYWYRQTLGQGPEFLTYFQNEAQLEKSRLLSDRFSAERPKGSFSTLEIQRTEQGDSAMYLCASSLAWQGGTDTQYFGPGTRLTVL.

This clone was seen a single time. The CDR3 region is CASSPLEPLYGYTF. The CDR3 DNA reads TGTGCCAGTAGTCCGTTAGAACCTTTGTATGGCTACACCTTC. This chain joins TRBV19 and TRBJ1-2; D not resolved. Germline CDR1 LNHDA, CDR2 SQIVND (reference sequence). Trimming removed 5 bases from V and 5 bases from J, with 15 bases in between. This CDR3 spans 14 amino acids.

This CDR3 is CASSERQGDTQYF. The CDR3 nucleotides are TGCGCCAGCAGCGAGCGACAGGGAGATACGCAGTATTTT. This chain joins TRBV4-3 and TRBJ2-3, with 7 bases lining up with TRBD1. This CDR3 spans 13 amino acids. CDR1 and CDR2 (germline): LGHNA, YSLEER. Unmatched junction bases numbered 4, after V lost 5 bases and J lost 5 bases.

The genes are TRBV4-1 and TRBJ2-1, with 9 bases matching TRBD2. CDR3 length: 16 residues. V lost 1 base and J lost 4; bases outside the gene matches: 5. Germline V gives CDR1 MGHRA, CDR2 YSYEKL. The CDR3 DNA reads TGCGCCAGCAGCCAAGGAGATAGCGGGAGTTACAATGAGCAGTTCTTC. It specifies CASSQGDSGSYNEQFF.

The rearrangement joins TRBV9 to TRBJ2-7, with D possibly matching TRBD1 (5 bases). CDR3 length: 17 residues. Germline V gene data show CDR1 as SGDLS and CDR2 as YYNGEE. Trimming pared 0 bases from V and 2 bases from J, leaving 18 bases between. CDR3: CASSVAGSGFSPYEQYF. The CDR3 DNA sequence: TGTGCCAGCAGCGTAGCGGGCTCAGGGTTCAGTCCCTACGAGCAGTACTTC.

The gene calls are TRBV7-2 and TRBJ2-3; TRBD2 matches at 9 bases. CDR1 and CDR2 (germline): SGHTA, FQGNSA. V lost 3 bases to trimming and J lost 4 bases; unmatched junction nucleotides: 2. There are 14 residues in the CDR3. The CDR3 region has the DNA TGTGCCAGCAGCTTCCAGCGGGAGGCAGATACGCAGTATTTT. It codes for CASSFQREADTQYF.

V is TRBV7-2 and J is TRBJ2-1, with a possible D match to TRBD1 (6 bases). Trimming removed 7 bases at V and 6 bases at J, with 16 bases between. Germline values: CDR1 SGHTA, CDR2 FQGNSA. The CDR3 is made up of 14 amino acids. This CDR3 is CASTTPPGANEQFF. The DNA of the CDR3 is TGTGCCAGCACCACCCCCCCAGGGGCCAATGAGCAGTTCTTC.

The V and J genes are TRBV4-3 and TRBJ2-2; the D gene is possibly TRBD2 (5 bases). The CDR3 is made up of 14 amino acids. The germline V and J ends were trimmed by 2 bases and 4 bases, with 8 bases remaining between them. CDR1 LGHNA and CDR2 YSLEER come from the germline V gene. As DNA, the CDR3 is TGCGCCAGCAGCCAAACGGGGAGCACCGGGGAGCTGTTTTTT. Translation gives CASSQTGSTGELFF.

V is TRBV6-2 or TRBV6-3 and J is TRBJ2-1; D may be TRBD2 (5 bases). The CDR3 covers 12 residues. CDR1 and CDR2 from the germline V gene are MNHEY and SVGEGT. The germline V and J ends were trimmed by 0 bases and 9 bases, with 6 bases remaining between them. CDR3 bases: TGTGCCAGCAGTTACTCGGGGAGTGAGCAGTTCTTC. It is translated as CASSYSGSEQFF.

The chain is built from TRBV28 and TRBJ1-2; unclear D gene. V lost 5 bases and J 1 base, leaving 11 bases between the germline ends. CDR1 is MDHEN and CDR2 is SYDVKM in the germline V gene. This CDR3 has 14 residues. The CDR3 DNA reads TGTGCCAGCAGTCCCTCCCCCAGTAACTATGGCTACACCTTC. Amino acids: CASSPSPSNYGYTF.

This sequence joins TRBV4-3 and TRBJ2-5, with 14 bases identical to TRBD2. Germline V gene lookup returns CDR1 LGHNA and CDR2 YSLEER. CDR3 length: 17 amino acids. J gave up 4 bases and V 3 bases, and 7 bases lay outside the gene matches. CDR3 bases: TGCGCCAGCAGCCAGTTAGCAGGGACTAGCGGGAGAGAGACCCAGTACTTC. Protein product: CASSQLAGTSGRETQYF.

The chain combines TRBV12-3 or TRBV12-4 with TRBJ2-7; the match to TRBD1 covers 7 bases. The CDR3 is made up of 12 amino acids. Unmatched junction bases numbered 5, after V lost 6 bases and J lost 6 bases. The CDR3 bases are TGTGCCAGCAGCCGGACAGGTTTCGAGCAGTACTTC. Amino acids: CASSRTGFEQYF.

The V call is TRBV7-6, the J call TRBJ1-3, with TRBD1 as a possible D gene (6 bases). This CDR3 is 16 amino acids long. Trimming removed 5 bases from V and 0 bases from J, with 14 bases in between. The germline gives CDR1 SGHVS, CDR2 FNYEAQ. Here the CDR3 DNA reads TGTGCCAGCAGCAGGACAGCCAGTCTCTCTGGAAACACCATATATTTT. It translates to CASSRTASLSGNTIYF.

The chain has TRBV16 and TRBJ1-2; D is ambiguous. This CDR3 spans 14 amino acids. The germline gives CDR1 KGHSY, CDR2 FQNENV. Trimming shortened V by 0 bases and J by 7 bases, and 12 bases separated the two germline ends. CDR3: CASSQSREGGGYTF. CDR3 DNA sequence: TGTGCCAGCAGCCAATCTCGGGAGGGTGGTGGCTACACCTTC.

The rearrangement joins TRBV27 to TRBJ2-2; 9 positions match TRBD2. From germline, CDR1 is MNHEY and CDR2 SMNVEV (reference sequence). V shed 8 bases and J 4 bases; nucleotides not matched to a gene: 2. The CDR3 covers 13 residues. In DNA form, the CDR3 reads TGTGCCAGCTGGACTAGCGTCACCGGGGAGCTGTTTTTT. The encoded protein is CASWTSVTGELFF.

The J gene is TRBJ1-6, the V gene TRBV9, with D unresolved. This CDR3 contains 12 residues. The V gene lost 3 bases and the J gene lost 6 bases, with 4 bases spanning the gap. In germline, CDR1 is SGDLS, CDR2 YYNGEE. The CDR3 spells CASSGANSPLHF. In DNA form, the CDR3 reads TGTGCCAGCAGCGGAGCTAATTCACCCCTCCACTTT.

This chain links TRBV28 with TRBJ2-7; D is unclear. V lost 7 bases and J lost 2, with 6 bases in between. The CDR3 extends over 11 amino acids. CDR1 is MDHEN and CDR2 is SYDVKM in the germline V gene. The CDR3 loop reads CASNSPYEQYF. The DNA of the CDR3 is TGTGCCAGCAATAGTCCCTACGAGCAGTACTTC.

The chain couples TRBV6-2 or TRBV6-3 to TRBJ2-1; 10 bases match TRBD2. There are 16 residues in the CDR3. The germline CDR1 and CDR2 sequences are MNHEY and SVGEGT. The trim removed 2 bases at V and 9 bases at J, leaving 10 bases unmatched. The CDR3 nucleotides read TGTGCCAGCAGTTACCGTTCTAGCGGGAGTAGTGGTGAGCAGTTCTTC. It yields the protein CASSYRSSGSSGEQFF.

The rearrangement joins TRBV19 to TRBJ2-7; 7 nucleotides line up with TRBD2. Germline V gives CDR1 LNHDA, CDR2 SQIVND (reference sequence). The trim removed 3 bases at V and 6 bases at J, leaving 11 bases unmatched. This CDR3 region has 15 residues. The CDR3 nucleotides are TGTGCCAGTAGTATTACCCCCAGCGGGAACTCCGAGCAGTACTTC. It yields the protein CASSITPSGNSEQYF.

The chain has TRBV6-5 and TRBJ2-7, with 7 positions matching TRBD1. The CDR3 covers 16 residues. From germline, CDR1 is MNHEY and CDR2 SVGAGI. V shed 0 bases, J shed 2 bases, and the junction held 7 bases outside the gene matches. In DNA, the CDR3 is TGTGCCAGCAGTTACTCGCAGGGGGTATTAGCCTACGAGCAGTACTTC. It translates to CASSYSQGVLAYEQYF.

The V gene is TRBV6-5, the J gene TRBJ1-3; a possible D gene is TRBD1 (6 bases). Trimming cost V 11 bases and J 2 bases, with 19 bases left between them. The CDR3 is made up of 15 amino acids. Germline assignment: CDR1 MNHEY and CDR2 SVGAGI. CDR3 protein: CAADQAGTPGNTIYF. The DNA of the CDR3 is TGTGCCGCTGATCAGGCTGGGACACCTGGAAACACCATATATTTT.

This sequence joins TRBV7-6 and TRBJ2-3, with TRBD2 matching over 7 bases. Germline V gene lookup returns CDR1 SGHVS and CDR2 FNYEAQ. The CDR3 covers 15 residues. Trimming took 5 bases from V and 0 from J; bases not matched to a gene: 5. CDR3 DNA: TGTGCCAGCAGCGGGGAGGGTATTAGCACAGATACGCAGTATTTT. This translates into CASSGEGISTDTQYF.

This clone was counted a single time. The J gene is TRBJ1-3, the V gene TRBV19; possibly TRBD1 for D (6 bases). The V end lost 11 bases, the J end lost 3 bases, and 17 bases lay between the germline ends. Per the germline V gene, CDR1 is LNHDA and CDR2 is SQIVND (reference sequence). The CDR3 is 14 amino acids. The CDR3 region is CASQGTGRGNTIYF. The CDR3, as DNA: TGTGCCTCACAGGGTACGGGCCGTGGAAACACCATATATTTT. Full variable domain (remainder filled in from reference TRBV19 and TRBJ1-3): DGGITQSPKYLFRKEGQNVTLSCEQNLNHDAMYWYRQDPGQGLRLIYYSQIVNDFQKGDIAEGYSVSREKKESFPLTVTSAQKNPTAFYLCASQGTGRGNTIYFGEGSWLTVV.

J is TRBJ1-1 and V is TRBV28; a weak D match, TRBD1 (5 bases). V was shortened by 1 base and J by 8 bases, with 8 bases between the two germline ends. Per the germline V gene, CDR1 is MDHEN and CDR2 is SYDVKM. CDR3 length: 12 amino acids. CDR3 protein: CASSLYPGEAFF. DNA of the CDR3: TGTGCCAGCAGTTTATACCCAGGGGAAGCTTTCTTT.